This note documents a single T cell receptor beta chain sequence. What it binds is not known. PCR used 60 Vbeta primers and 13 Jbeta primers. The method was immunoSEQ multiplex PCR; TCRdb's version includes in-frame clones alone and lacks a portion of them. The sample includes 90,000 or so clones, 80% of them seen just once. Germline V gene data show CDR1 as SGHNT and CDR2 as YYREEE (reference sequence). The CDR3 is 12 residues long. V lost 5 bases and J lost 11; bases outside the gene matches: 9. The data were obtained in a study of cytomegalovirus exposure and HLA in healthy donors. The study's findings and limits: A previous analysis found most TCR beta V segments productive roughly 90% or roughly 30% of the time. Many donors carried some public TCRs, although rarity characterized most TCR sequences.

The sample consisted of PBMCs. The chain uses TRBV5-4 and TRBJ1-1, with 7 bases that match TRBD1. The source is a woman aged 45-65 years in good health and CMV-seropositive. The CDR3 is CASSHPGQMAFF. DNA of the CDR3: TGTGCCAGCAGTCACCCGGGACAGATGGCTTTCTTT. Using reference TRBV5-4 and TRBJ1-1 for the parts outside the CDR3, the full variable domain is ETGVTQSPTHLIKTRGQQVTLRCSSQSGHNTVSWYQQALGQGPQFIFQYYREEENGRGNFPPRFSGLQFPNYSSELNVNALELDDSALYLCASSHPGQMAFFGQGTRLTVV.